This note documents a single TCR beta chain sequence. The clone's antigen remains unknown. It has no much larger one-base neighbor in the sample; base qualities were not kept. These data originate in a study of T cell responses to AZD1222 COVID-19 vaccine (dated by TCRdb to the early 2020s). For the wider study: A total of 230 to 250 trial participants underwent TCR sequencing, of whom approximately 210 received two doses of AZD1222 and about 26 received two doses of the MenACWY control vaccine. Trial participants were enrolled by age into 18-55, 56-69 and 70-plus year subgroups, with 148, 28 and 57 TCR-sequenced participants respectively.

Reading the germline V gene (reference sequence) gives CDR1 LGHDT and CDR2 YNNKEL. From the cysteine through the phenylalanine, the CDR3 covers 16 amino acids. Only the CDR3 DNA is retained, 48 bases long and in frame from the first base. The junction carries 16 bases between V and J, which are trimmed by 1 base and 4 bases respectively. The sample's time point label, in plain terms: about 28 days (+/-7) after the second vaccine dose. AZD1222 recipients whose second dose came at about 4 weeks and those whose second dose came at about 12 weeks were combined into one group, since spike-specific TCR depth and breadth did not differ between the two schedules. The vaccinee samples were drawn from two UK trials, COV001 and COV002, one of which was a single-blind randomized controlled phase 2/3 trial testing AZD1222 (ChAdOx1 nCoV-19) in healthy adults. Trial participant PBMC samples were collected at day 0 and day 28 after the second dose for TCRbeta chain sequencing.

On the study overall, not on this receptor specifically: In the small 56-69-year group, the increase in depth fell short of significance, most likely because of low power. Nearly half of unique spike-specific TCRs reportedly recognized epitopes outside regions mutated in the B.1.351 and B.1.1.7 variants. Vaccine-associated CD4 TCRs spanned the whole spike protein, with dominant responses in regions 160-218 and 743-854. Spike-specific TCR breadth and depth rose significantly after two AZD1222 doses compared with day 0 and with MenACWY recipients. Most participants were white British and females outnumbered males, and the authors suggested that clonal diversity may have been underestimated. Conclusions about previously exposed vaccinees were limited because only six AZD1222 recipients were SARS-CoV-2 seropositive at baseline. Because no day 14 peak-response samples were available, repertoires were characterized only after the peak T cell response.

The CDR3 regions of human TCRbeta chains were subjected to immunosequencing. As for how the authors treated the data: Repertoire TCRs were checked for matches against a reference library of SARS-CoV-2-specific TCRs that had been generated using the MIRA antigen-specificity platform. Breadth was defined as the fraction of unique TCRs that were SARS-CoV-2-associated, and depth was defined as the fraction of total T cells that were SARS-CoV-2-associated. Using the MIRA data, each spike-specific TCR was mapped to the spike region that the TCR reacts to and placed in a CD4 or CD8 class. Log10-transformed breadth and depth values were compared by one-way ANOVA with Sidak's multiple comparisons tests. This immuneACCESS table, as held by TCRdb, lists in-frame sequences with V and J called but not all clones. Of the missing ones, under half trace to an unresolved V gene in checked studies; the others have no known cause. The D gene and trimming were derived from the DNA, and the V and J assignments and clone size from that table. This sample gives 80,000 or so clones in total; about nine tenths of them show up just once. Of the sample, more than 2.5% is held by the ten largest clones.

The specimen comprised peripheral blood, sampled 28 days after the second AZD1222 dose. The V gene is TRBV3-1 (or the pseudogene TRBV3-2) and the J gene is TRBJ2-5, with no confidently assigned D gene. The origin of this receptor is an adult who received the AZD1222 COVID-19 vaccine. The encoded CDR3 is CASSQVLARTPETQYF. The DNA is TGTGCCAGCAGCCAAGTTCTCGCGAGGACCCCAGAGACCCAGTACTTC.